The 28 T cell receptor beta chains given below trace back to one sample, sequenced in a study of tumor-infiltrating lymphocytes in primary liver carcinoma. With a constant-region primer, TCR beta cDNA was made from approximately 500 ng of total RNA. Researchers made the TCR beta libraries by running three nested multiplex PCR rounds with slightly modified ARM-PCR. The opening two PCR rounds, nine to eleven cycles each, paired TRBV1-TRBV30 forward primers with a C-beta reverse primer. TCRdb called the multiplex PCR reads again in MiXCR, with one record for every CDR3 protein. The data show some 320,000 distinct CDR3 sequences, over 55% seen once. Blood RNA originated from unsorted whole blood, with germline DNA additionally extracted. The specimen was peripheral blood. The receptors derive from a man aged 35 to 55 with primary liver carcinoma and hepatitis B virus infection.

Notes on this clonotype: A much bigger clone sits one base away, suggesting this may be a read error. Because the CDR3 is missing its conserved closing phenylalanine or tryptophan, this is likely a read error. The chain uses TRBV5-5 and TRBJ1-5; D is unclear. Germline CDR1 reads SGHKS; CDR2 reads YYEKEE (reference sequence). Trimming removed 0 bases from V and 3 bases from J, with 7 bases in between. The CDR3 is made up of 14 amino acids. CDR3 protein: CASSLGIDNQPQHL. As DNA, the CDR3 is TGTGCCAGCAGCTTGGGGATTGACAATCAGCCCCAGCATTTA.

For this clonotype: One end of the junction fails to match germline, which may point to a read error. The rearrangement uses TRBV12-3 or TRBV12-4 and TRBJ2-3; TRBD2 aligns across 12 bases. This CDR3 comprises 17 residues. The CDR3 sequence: CASSHRLAGVGTDTQYF. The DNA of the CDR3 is TGTGCTAGCAGTCATCGACTAGCGGGAGTCGGCACAGATACGCAGTATTTT.

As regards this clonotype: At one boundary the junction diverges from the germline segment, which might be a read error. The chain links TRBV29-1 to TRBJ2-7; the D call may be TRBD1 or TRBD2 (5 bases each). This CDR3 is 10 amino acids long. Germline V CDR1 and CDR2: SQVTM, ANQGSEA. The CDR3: CSVGTDERYF. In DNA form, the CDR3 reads TGCAGTGTTGGGACGGACGAGCGGTACTTC.

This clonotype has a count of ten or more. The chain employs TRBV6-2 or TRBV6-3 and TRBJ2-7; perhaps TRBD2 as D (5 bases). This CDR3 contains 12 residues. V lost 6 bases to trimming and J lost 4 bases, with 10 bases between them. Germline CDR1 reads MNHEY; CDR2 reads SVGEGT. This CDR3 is CASRLGGYEQYF. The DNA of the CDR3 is TGTGCCAGCAGACTTGGAGGTTACGAGCAGTACTTC.

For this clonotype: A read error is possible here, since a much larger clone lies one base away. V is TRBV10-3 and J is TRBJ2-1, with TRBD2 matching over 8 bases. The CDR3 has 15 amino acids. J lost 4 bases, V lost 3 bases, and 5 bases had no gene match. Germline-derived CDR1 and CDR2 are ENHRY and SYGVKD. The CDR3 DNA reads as TGTGCCATCAGTGAATGGCGGGAGGAATACAATGAGCAGTTCTTC. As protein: CAISEWREEYNEQFF.

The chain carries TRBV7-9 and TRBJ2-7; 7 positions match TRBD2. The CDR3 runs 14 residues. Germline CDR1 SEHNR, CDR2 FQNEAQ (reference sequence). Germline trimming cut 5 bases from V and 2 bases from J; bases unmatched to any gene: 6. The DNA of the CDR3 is TGTGCCAGCAGCGAGTCCCGGGGGGCCTACGAGCAGTACTTC. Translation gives CASSESRGAYEQYF.

DNA of the CDR3: TGTGCCAGCAGCCCTTCGGCACTACAAGAGATCCACTACTTC. It translates to CASSPSALQEIHYF. The chain carries TRBV12-3 or TRBV12-4 and TRBJ2-5; no definite D call. This CDR3 contains 14 residues. Between the trimmed V and J ends, which lost 6 bases and 14 bases, there was a span of 25 bases.

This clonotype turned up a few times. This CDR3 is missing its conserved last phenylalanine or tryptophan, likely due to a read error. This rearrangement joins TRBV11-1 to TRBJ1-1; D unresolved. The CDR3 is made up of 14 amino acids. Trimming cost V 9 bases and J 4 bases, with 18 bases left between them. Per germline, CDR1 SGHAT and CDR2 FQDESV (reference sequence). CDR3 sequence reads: CASSRPEESTEAFL. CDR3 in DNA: TGTGCCAGTAGCCGACCAGAAGAGAGCACTGAAGCTTTCCTT.

The CDR3 loop reads CASRMDLPYNEQFF. The DNA of the CDR3 is TGTGCCAGCAGGATGGATTTACCCTACAATGAGCAGTTCTTC. The chain links TRBV28 to TRBJ2-1; D not resolved. The V gene lost 6 bases and the J gene lost 2 bases, with 11 bases spanning the gap. Germline V lookup: CDR1 MDHEN, CDR2 SYDVKM. This CDR3 is 14 amino acids long. Variable domain in full (rest from reference TRBV28 and TRBJ2-1): DVKVTQSSRYLVKRTGEKVFLECVQDMDHENMFWYRQDPGLGLRLIYFSYDVKMKEKGDIPEGYSVSREKKERFSLILESASTNQTSMYLCASRMDLPYNEQFFGPGTRLTVL.

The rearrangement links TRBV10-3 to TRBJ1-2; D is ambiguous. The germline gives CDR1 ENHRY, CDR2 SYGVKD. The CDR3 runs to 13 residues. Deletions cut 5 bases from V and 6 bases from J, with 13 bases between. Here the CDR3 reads CAISNSRSDGYTF. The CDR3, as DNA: TGTGCCATCAGTAATTCCAGGTCGGATGGCTACACCTTC.

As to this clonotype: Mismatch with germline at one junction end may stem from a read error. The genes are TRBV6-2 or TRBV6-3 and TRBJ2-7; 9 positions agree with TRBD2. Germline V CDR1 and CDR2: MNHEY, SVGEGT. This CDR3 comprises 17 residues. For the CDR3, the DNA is TGTACCAGCAGTTATCCGGAACTAGCGGGCCGCTCCTACGAGCAGTACTTC. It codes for CTSSYPELAGRSYEQYF.

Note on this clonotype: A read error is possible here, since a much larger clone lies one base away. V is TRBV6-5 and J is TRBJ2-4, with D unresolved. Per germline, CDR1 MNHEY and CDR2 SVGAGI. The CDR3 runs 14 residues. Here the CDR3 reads CVSSYSNPNGIQYF. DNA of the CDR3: TGTGTCAGCAGTTACTCGAACCCCAATGGCATTCAGTACTTC.

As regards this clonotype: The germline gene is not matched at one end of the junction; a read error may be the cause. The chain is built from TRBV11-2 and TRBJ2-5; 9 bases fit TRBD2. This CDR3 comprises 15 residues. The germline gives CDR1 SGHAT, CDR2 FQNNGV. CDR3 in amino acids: CTSREGLAGCETQYF. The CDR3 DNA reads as TGTACCAGCAGGGAGGGGCTAGCGGGATGCGAGACCCAGTACTTC.

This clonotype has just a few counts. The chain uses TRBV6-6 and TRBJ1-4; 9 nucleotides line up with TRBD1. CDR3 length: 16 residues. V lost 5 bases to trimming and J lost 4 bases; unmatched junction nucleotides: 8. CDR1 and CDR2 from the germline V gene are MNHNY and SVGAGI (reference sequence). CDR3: CASSPRQGGDNEKLFF. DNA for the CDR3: TGTGCCAGCAGTCCCAGACAGGGGGGAGATAATGAAAAACTGTTTTTT.

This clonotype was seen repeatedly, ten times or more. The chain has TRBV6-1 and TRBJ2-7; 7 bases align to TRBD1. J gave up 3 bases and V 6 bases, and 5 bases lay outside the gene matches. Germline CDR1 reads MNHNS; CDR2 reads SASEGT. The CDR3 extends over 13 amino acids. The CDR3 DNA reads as TGTGCCAGCAGACCAGGACAGGACTACGAGCAGTACTTC. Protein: CASRPGQDYEQYF.

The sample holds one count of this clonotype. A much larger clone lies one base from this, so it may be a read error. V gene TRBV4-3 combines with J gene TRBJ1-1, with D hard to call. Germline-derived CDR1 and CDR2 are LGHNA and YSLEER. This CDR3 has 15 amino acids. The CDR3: CASSQSLDPNSEAFF. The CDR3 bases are TGCGCCAGCAGCCAAAGCCTGGACCCGAACTCTGAAGCTTTCTTT.

The CDR3 reads CASSLRLAGGSYTGELFF. In nucleotides, the CDR3 is TGTGCCAGCAGCCTTCGTCTAGCGGGAGGATCGTACACCGGGGAGCTGTTTTTT. The chain uses TRBV14 and TRBJ2-2, with 11 bases aligning to TRBD2. CDR3 length: 18 amino acids. CDR1 is SGHDN and CDR2 is FVKESK in the germline V gene. V was pared by 4 bases and J by 3 bases, with 10 bases of the junction left unmatched.

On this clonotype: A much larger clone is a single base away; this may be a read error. CDR3 in amino acids: CSVGQIFNQPQHF. DNA for the CDR3: TGCAGCGTGGGTCAGATATTCAATCAGCCCCAGCATTTT. The chain uses TRBV29-1 and TRBJ1-5; D is unclear. Per germline, CDR1 SQVTM and CDR2 ANQGSEA. V lost 6 bases and J 3 bases, leaving 12 bases between the germline ends. This CDR3 region has 13 residues.

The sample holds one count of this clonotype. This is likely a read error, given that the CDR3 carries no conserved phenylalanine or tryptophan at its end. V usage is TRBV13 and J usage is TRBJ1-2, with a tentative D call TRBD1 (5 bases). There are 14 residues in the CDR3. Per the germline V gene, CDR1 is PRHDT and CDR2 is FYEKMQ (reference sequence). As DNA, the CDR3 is TGTGCCAGCAGCTTACGGGGCAGGCCCTATGACTACACCTTA. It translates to CASSLRGRPYDYTL.

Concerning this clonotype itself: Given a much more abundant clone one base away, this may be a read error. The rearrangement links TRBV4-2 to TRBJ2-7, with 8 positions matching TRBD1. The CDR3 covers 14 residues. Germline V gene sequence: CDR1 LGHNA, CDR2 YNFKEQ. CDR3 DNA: TGTCCCAGCAGCCAGCGACAGGGGTCCTACGAGCAGTACTTC. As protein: CPSSQRQGSYEQYF.

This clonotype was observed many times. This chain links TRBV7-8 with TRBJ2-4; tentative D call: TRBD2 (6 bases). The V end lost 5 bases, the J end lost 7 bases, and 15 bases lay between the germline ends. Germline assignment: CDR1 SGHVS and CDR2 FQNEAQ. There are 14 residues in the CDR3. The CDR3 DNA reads TGTGCCAGCAGCCCTTCGGGAGCCCTGAACATTCAGTACTTC. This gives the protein CASSPSGALNIQYF.

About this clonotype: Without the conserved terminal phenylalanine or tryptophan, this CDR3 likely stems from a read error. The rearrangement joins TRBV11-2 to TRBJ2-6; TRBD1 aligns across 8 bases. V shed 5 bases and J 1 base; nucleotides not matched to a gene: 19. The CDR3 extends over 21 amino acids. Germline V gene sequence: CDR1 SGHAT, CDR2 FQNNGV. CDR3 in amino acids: CASSMRGDRGISLSGANVLTL. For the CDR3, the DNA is TGTGCCAGCAGCATGCGGGGAGACAGGGGCATTTCCCTATCTGGGGCCAACGTCCTGACTCTC.

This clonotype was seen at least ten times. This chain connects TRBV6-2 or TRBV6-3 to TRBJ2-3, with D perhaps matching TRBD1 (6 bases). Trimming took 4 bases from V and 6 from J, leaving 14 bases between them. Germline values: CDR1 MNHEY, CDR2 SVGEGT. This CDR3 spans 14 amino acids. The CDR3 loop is CASSSPGTSDTQYF. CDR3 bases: TGTGCCAGCAGTTCCCCCGGGACATCGGATACGCAGTATTTT.

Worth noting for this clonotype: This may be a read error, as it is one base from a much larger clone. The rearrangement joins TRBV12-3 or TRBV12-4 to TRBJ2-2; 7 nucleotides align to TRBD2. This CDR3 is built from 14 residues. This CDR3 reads CPSSLTGGTGELFF. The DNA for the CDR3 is TGTCCCAGCAGTTTAACGGGGGGCACCGGGGAGCTGTTTTTT.

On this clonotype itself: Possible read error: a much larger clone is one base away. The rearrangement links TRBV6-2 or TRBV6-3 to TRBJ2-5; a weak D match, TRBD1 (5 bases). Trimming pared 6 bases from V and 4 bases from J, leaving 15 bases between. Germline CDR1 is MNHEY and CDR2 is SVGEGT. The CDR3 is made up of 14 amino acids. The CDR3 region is CASRGQTYLETQYF. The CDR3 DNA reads TGTGCCAGCAGGGGGCAGACGTACCTAGAGACCCAGTACTTC.

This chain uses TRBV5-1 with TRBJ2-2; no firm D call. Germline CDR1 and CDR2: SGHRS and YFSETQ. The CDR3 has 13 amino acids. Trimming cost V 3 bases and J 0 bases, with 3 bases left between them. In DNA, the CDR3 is TGCGCCAGCAGCTGGACGAACACCGGGGAGCTGTTTTTT. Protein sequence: CASSWTNTGELFF.

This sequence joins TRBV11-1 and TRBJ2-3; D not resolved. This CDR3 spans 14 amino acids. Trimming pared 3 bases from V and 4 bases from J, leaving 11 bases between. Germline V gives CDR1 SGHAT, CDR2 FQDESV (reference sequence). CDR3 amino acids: CASSLERDADTQYF. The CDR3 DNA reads TGTGCCAGCAGCTTGGAAAGAGATGCAGATACGCAGTATTTT.

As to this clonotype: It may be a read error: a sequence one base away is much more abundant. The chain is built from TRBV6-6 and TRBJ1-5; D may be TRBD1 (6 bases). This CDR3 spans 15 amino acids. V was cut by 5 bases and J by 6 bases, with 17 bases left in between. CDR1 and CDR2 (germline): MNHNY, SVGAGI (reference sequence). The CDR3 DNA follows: TGTGCCAGCAGTCCCGGGTGGGGGGCGGGTCAGCCCCAGCATTTT. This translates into CASSPGWGAGQPQHF.